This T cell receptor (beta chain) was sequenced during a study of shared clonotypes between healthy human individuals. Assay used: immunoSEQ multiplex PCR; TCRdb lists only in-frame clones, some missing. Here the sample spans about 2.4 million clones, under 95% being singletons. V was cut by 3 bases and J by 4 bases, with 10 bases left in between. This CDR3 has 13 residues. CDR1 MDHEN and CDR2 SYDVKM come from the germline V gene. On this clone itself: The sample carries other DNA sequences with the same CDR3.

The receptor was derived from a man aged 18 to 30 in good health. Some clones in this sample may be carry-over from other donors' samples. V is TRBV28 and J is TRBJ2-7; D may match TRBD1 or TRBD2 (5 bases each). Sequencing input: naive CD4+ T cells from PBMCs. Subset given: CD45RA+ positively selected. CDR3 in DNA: TGTGCCAGCAGTTTCCCGGGGCGGTACGAGCAGTACTTC. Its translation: CASSFPGRYEQYF.